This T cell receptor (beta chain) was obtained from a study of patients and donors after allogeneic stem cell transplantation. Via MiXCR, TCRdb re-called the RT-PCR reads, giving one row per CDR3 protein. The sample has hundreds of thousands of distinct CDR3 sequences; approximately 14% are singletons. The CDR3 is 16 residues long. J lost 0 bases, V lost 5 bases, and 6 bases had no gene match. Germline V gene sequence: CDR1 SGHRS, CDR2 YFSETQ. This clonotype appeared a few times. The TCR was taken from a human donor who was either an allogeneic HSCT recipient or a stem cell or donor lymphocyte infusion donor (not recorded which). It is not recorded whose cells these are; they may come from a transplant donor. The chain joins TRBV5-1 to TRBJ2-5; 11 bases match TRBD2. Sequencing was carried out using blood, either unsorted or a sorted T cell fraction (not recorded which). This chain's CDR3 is CASSPGLAEYQETQYF. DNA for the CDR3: TGCGCCAGCAGTCCGGGACTAGCGGAATACCAAGAGACCCAGTACTTC.